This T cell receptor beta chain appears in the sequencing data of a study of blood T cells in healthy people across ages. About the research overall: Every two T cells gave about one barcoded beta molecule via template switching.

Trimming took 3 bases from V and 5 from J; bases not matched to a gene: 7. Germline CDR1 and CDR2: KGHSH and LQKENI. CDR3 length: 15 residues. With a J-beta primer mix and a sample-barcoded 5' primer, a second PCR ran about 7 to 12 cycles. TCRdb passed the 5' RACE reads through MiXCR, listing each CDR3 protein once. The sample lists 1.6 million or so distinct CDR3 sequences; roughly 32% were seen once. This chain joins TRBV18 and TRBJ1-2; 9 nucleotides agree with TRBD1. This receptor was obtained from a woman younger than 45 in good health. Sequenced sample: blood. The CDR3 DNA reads TGTGCCAGCTCACCCGGACAGGGGCAAAGTTATGGCTACACCTTC. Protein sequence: CASSPGQGQSYGYTF.